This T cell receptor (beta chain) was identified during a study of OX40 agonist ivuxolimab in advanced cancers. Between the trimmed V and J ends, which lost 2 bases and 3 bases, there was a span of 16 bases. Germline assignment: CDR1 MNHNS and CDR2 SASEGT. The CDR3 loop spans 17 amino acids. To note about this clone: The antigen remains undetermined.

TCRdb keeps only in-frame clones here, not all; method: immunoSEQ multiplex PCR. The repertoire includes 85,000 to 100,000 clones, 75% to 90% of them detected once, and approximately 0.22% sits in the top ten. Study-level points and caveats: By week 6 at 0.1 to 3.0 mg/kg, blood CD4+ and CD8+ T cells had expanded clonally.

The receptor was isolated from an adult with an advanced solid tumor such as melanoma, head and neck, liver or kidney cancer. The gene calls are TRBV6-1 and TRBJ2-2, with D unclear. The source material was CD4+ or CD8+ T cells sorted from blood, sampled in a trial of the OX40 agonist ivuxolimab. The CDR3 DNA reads TGTGCCAGCAGTGAAACCGCCCAGCTCGTTGACACCGGGGAGCTGTTTTTT. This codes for CASSETAQLVDTGELFF.